The 31 T cell receptor beta chains in this list originate from one sample, sequenced in a study of blood T cell repertoires in COVID-19. TCRdb keeps only in-frame clones here, not all; method: immunoSEQ multiplex PCR. The table has approximately 220,000 clones, 65% to 85% seen once. Source material: peripheral blood. These receptors were obtained from an elderly woman with acute or convalescent COVID-19.

The chain joins TRBV10-3 to TRBJ1-1, with 9 bases fitting TRBD1. Germline CDR1 is ENHRY and CDR2 is SYGVKD. The J segment lost 6 bases and the V segment lost 6 bases, leaving 14 bases of the junction unmatched. The CDR3 runs to 16 residues. The CDR3 loop is CAISISQGAVGSEAFF. Written as DNA, the CDR3 is TGTGCCATCAGCATATCACAGGGGGCTGTTGGCTCTGAAGCTTTCTTT.

This chain uses TRBV10-1 with TRBJ2-1; 12 bases agree with TRBD2. The CDR3 is 16 residues long. Losses at the gene ends were 10 bases for V and 5 bases for J; bases not matched to a gene: 12. From germline, CDR1 is WNHNN and CDR2 SYGVQD (reference sequence). The CDR3: CATYLAGGPPDNEQFF. CDR3 nucleotide sequence: TGCGCCACCTACCTAGCGGGGGGGCCTCCGGACAATGAGCAGTTCTTC.

The V call is TRBV10-3, the J call TRBJ1-1; possibly TRBD1 for D (6 bases). Germline CDR1 is ENHRY and CDR2 is SYGVKD. Trimming removed 6 bases at V and 3 bases at J, with 14 bases between. The CDR3 contains 14 residues. The CDR3, as DNA: TGTGCCATCAGCGCCAGGGGTACGGACACTGAAGCTTTCTTT. As protein: CAISARGTDTEAFF.

Remarks on this clone: The same CDR3 also results from other DNA sequences found in this sample. The chain carries TRBV30 and TRBJ1-5; possibly TRBD1 for D (5 bases). CDR1 and CDR2 (germline): GTSNPN, SVGIG (reference sequence). Trimming took off 2 bases at V and 4 bases at J, with 9 bases between the two ends. The CDR3 consists of 13 residues. This chain's CDR3 is CAWSPQGNQPQHF. CDR3 DNA: TGTGCCTGGAGTCCCCAGGGTAATCAGCCCCAGCATTTT.

This CDR3 is CASSPGQGNTEAFF. The CDR3 nucleotides read TGTGCCAGCAGTCCGGGACAGGGGAACACTGAAGCTTTCTTT. The genes are TRBV6-4 and TRBJ1-1; 9 positions agree with TRBD1. Losses at the gene ends were 5 bases for V and 1 base for J; bases not matched to a gene: 2. The length of the CDR3 is 14 residues. Germline CDR1 MRHNA, CDR2 SNTAGT.

The chain joins TRBV7-2 to TRBJ1-3; D remains ambiguous. Per the germline V gene, CDR1 is SGHTA and CDR2 is FQGNSA. The CDR3 covers 16 residues. Trimming shortened V by 1 base and J by 2 bases, and 12 bases separated the two germline ends. CDR3 nucleotide sequence: TGTGCCAGCAGCTTAGGGGCCCCGTCAGCTGGAAACACCATATATTTT. Amino acid sequence: CASSLGAPSAGNTIYF.

This chain uses TRBV6-2 or TRBV6-3 with TRBJ1-5; 12 nucleotides align to TRBD1. V shed 6 bases, J shed 7 bases, and the junction held 13 bases outside the gene matches. The CDR3 loop spans 17 amino acids. Germline CDR1 and CDR2: MNHEY and SVGEGT. CDR3 sequence reads: CASSSVTGTGGLQPQHF. CDR3 DNA: TGTGCCAGCAGCTCCGTAACCGGGACAGGGGGCCTACAGCCCCAGCATTTT.

This clone was picked up one time. One end of the junction varies from germline; a read error may be responsible. V is TRBV28 and J is TRBJ1-2; 7 bases fit TRBD1. This CDR3 region has 13 residues. The V gene's germline CDR1 is MDHEN and CDR2 SYDVKM. The CDR3: CACRQQGYYGYTF. The CDR3 DNA reads TGTGCCTGCAGACAACAGGGGTACTATGGCTACACCTTC.

The chain recombines TRBV6-1 with TRBJ2-1; TRBD2 matches at 11 bases. Trimming at V came to 1 base and at J to 0 bases, leaving 8 bases not matched to a gene. This CDR3 spans 19 amino acids. Germline values: CDR1 MNHNS, CDR2 SASEGT. In DNA, the CDR3 is TGTGCCAGCAGTGAAGGGTTAGCGGGAGGGCCTAGCTCCTACAATGAGCAGTTCTTC. Its protein product is CASSEGLAGGPSSYNEQFF.

This rearrangement joins TRBV18 to TRBJ2-1, with 7 bases fitting TRBD2. Trimming cost V 3 bases and J 2 bases; bases outside gene matches: 7. CDR1 and CDR2 (germline): KGHSH, LQKENI. CDR3 length: 16 residues. This CDR3 reads CASSPGGGGAYNEQFF. The DNA for the CDR3 is TGTGCCAGCTCACCCGGCGGGGGAGGTGCCTACAATGAGCAGTTCTTC.

The rearrangement links TRBV5-6 to TRBJ1-2; 7 bases line up with TRBD1. The V gene end was trimmed by 0 bases and the J gene end by 4 bases; junction bases not matched to a gene: 6. There are 15 residues in the CDR3. In germline, CDR1 is SGHDT, CDR2 YYEEEE. CDR3 DNA sequence: TGTGCCAGCAGCTTGGAGGGACAGCGTGCCTATGGCTACACCTTC. Amino acids: CASSLEGQRAYGYTF. Full variable domain (rest looked up from reference TRBV5-6 and TRBJ1-2): DAGVTQSPTHLIKTRGQQVTLRCSPKSGHDTVSWYQQALGQGPQFIFQYYEEEERQRGNFPDRFSGHQFPNYSSELNVNALLLGDSALYLCASSLEGQRAYGYTFGSGTRLTVV.

This clone came up a few times. The genes are TRBV6-1 and TRBJ2-5; perhaps TRBD1 as D (5 bases). CDR1 and CDR2 from the germline V gene are MNHNS and SASEGT. The CDR3 is 13 residues long. Trimming took off 5 bases at V and 3 bases at J, with 10 bases between the two ends. The CDR3 region has the DNA TGTGCCAGCAGTCCACGACAGAAAGAGACCCAGTACTTC. Translation gives CASSPRQKETQYF.

The chain carries TRBV6-5 and TRBJ1-3, with D unresolved. The length of the CDR3 is 14 residues. The germline V gene has CDR1 MNHEY and CDR2 SVGAGI. Trimming took off 6 bases at V and 4 bases at J, with 13 bases between the two ends. CDR3 sequence: CASRSRALGNTIYF. The CDR3, as DNA: TGTGCCAGCAGAAGCCGCGCGCTCGGAAACACCATATATTTT.

This chain uses TRBV28 with TRBJ2-3, with TRBD2 matching 10 bases. Germline trimming cut 2 bases from V and 0 bases from J; bases unmatched to any gene: 2. The CDR3 totals 16 residues. The germline V gene encodes CDR1 MDHEN and CDR2 SYDVKM. In DNA, the CDR3 is TGTGCCAGCAGTTTACTTAGCGGGAGGAGCACAGATACGCAGTATTTT. It is translated as CASSLLSGRSTDTQYF.

This clone was detected a few times. This chain links TRBV7-2 with TRBJ1-3; D unclear. This CDR3 contains 18 residues. Trimming removed 2 bases from V and 0 bases from J, with 17 bases in between. Germline assignment: CDR1 SGHTA and CDR2 FQGNSA. Written as DNA, the CDR3 is TGTGCCAGCAGCTTAAATCTGCCCGCGCCTGGCTCTGGAAACACCATATATTTT. Its protein product is CASSLNLPAPGSGNTIYF.

The V and J genes are TRBV5-1 and TRBJ2-3; TRBD2 matches 9 bases. The CDR3 has 16 residues. Trimming cost V 0 bases and J 2 bases; bases outside gene matches: 4. Germline V gives CDR1 SGHRS, CDR2 YFSETQ. This CDR3 reads CASSLVLAGITDTQYF. The CDR3 nucleotides read TGCGCCAGCAGCTTGGTTCTAGCGGGGATCACAGATACGCAGTATTTT.

The genes are TRBV5-1 and TRBJ2-7; TRBD1 is a possible D gene (6 bases). The CDR3 has 15 amino acids. Deletions cut 3 bases from V and 5 bases from J, with 18 bases between. Per the germline V gene, CDR1 is SGHRS and CDR2 is YFSETQ. Written as DNA, the CDR3 is TGCGCCAGCAGCTCTGATGGGGGCCCGGTCGACGAGCAGTACTTC. Amino acid sequence: CASSSDGGPVDEQYF.

CDR3 in DNA: TGTGCCAGCAGTTCCCGACAGGGGGCAAGACTGTTTTTT. Translating gives CASSSRQGARLFF. This chain joins TRBV6-2 or TRBV6-3 and TRBJ1-4; 10 bases are shared with TRBD1. The germline V gene has CDR1 MNHEY and CDR2 SVGEGT. V shed 4 bases, J shed 13 bases, and the junction held 6 bases outside the gene matches. This CDR3 is 13 amino acids long.

The genes are TRBV10-3 and TRBJ1-3; a weak D match, TRBD1 (6 bases). Trimming took off 4 bases at V and 4 bases at J, with 11 bases between the two ends. The CDR3 length is 14 residues. Germline V lookup: CDR1 ENHRY, CDR2 SYGVKD. The chain's CDR3 is CAISGSGAGNTIYF. The CDR3 region has the DNA TGTGCCATCAGTGGGTCAGGGGCGGGAAACACCATATATTTT.

This chain links TRBV27 with TRBJ2-1; 10 nucleotides match TRBD2. The germline V gene encodes CDR1 MNHEY and CDR2 SMNVEV (reference sequence). The CDR3 contains 14 residues. Germline trimming cut 6 bases from V and 9 bases from J; bases unmatched to any gene: 8. As DNA, the CDR3 is TGTGCCAGCAGACTCAGCGGGGGGGCGGGTGAGCAGTTCTTC. Protein product: CASRLSGGAGEQFF.

The V gene is TRBV11-2, the J gene TRBJ1-1; 7 positions agree with TRBD1. This CDR3 has 14 residues. The trim removed 3 bases at V and 8 bases at J, leaving 9 bases unmatched. Germline V CDR1 and CDR2: SGHAT, FQNNGV. Written as DNA, the CDR3 is TGTGCCAGCAGCTTGGCAGGGGGGTCTACAGAAGCTTTCTTT. It specifies CASSLAGGSTEAFF.

This chain uses TRBV5-1 with TRBJ1-2; D is unclear. Germline V gene lookup returns CDR1 SGHRS and CDR2 YFSETQ. Trimming took 1 base from V and 5 from J, leaving 15 bases between them. The CDR3 covers 15 residues. The DNA for the CDR3 is TGCGCCAGCAGCTTGTCCCAAGGCAGCGATTATGGCTACACCTTC. Translated, it gives CASSLSQGSDYGYTF. The variable domain in full, with the rest retrieved from reference TRBV5-1 and TRBJ1-2, is KAGVTQTPRYLIKTRGQQVTLSCSPISGHRSVSWYQQTPGQGLQFLFEYFSETQRNKGNFPGRFSGRQFSNSRSEMNVSTLELGDSALYLCASSLSQGSDYGYTFGSGTRLTVV.

This clone has a single count. This chain joins TRBV10-3 and TRBJ2-7, with 10 bases that match TRBD1. From germline, CDR1 is ENHRY and CDR2 SYGVKD. This CDR3 spans 14 amino acids. The junction had 6 bases not matched to a gene; V was cut back by 10 bases and J by 0 bases. CDR3 sequence reads: CATTGTGDSYEQYF. The CDR3 region has the DNA TGTGCCACCACCGGGACAGGGGACTCCTACGAGCAGTACTTC.

This chain uses TRBV3-1 (or the pseudogene TRBV3-2) with TRBJ2-2; 12 bases are a match to TRBD2. Looked up from germline, CDR1 is LGHDT and CDR2 is YNNKEL (reference sequence). Trimming cost V 4 bases and J 3 bases; bases outside gene matches: 6. The CDR3 loop spans 17 amino acids. The CDR3 is CASSRALAGGDTGELFF. CDR3 coding DNA: TGTGCCAGCAGCCGGGCACTAGCGGGAGGTGACACCGGGGAGCTGTTTTTT.

This clone appeared a few times. The rearrangement uses TRBV12-3 or TRBV12-4 and TRBJ2-3, with D uncertain. V lost 2 bases, J lost 14 bases, and 11 bases lay in between. This CDR3 has 11 amino acids. The CDR3 DNA reads TGTGCCAGCAGTTTACTCGCCCATAGGTATTTT. Amino acids: CASSLLAHRYF.

This clone was observed a handful of times. The chain carries TRBV11-3 and TRBJ1-3; D ambiguous. The length of the CDR3 is 16 residues. Germline CDR1 reads SGHNT; CDR2 reads YENEEA. V was shortened by 2 bases and J by 2 bases, with 13 bases between the two germline ends. DNA of the CDR3: TGTGCCAGCAGCTTATTCGCGGGTATCGCTGGAAACACCATATATTTT. Amino acids: CASSLFAGIAGNTIYF.

J is TRBJ2-7 and V is TRBV7-6; 8 bases fit TRBD1. This CDR3 spans 13 amino acids. Trimming at V came to 7 bases and at J to 3 bases, leaving 5 bases not matched to a gene. Germline V CDR1 and CDR2: SGHVS, FNYEAQ. The CDR3 nucleotides read TGTGCCAGCACCAGGACAGGGAGCTACGAGCAGTACTTC. Residues: CASTRTGSYEQYF.

The chain recombines TRBV18 with TRBJ2-1; 11 nucleotides line up with TRBD2. Trimming cost V 6 bases and J 5 bases; bases outside gene matches: 9. The germline V gene encodes CDR1 KGHSH and CDR2 LQKENI. There are 16 residues in the CDR3. This chain's CDR3 is CASSQITSGGNNEQFF. The CDR3 DNA follows: TGTGCCAGCTCCCAGATAACTAGCGGGGGTAACAATGAGCAGTTCTTC.

The chain employs TRBV19 and TRBJ2-7; perhaps TRBD1 as D (6 bases). Germline CDR1 is LNHDA and CDR2 is SQIVND (reference sequence). V gave up 6 bases and J gave up 5 bases, with 20 bases separating them. This CDR3 has 15 amino acids. CDR3 loop: CASSRQTLGQDEQYF. The CDR3 region has the DNA TGTGCCAGTAGCCGACAAACTTTGGGACAAGACGAGCAGTACTTC.

The CDR3 loop reads CASRLRDSYTEAFF. CDR3 nucleotides: TGTGCCAGCAGGCTGAGGGACAGCTACACTGAAGCTTTCTTT. The rearrangement joins TRBV11-1 to TRBJ1-1, with 7 bases that match TRBD1. This CDR3 is built from 14 residues. The germline gives CDR1 SGHAT, CDR2 FQDESV (reference sequence). Trimming at V came to 6 bases and at J to 3 bases, leaving 7 bases not matched to a gene.

The chain uses TRBV3-1 (or the pseudogene TRBV3-2) and TRBJ1-1; weak D call: TRBD1 (5 bases). The CDR3 is made up of 14 amino acids. Germline lookup yields CDR1 LGHDT and CDR2 YNNKEL (reference sequence). V was pared by 4 bases and J by 4 bases, with 13 bases between. CDR3 sequence reads: CASSPQGLFTEAFF. Written as DNA, the CDR3 is TGTGCCAGCAGCCCTCAGGGTTTATTCACTGAAGCTTTCTTT.